The 26 T cell receptor beta chains given below trace back to one sample, sequenced in a study of neurological immune-mediated disorders. TCRdb re-called the 5' RACE reads through MiXCR, storing one row per CDR3 protein. The sample records under 40,000 distinct CDR3 sequences, 7% to 8% being singletons. The sample comprised PBMCs. Receptors were obtained from a woman aged 35 to 49 in good health.

This clonotype was observed at least ten times. This chain links TRBV12-3 or TRBV12-4 with TRBJ1-5, with a weak D call TRBD1 (5 bases). The V gene lost 6 bases and the J gene lost 4 bases, with 10 bases spanning the gap. The length of the CDR3 is 13 residues. This CDR3 is CASRGDGNQPQHF. The CDR3 nucleotides read TGTGCCAGCAGAGGGGACGGGAATCAGCCCCAGCATTTT.

This clonotype was detected ten times or more. This chain joins TRBV27 and TRBJ1-1; 7 bases agree with TRBD1. V shed 8 bases and J 0 bases; nucleotides not matched to a gene: 3. The CDR3 runs 13 residues. Germline loops: CDR1 MNHEY, CDR2 SMNVEV (reference sequence). CDR3 coding DNA: TGTGCCAGCTGGGACAGCTTGAACACTGAAGCTTTCTTT. Its protein product is CASWDSLNTEAFF.

The sample holds many counts of this clonotype. The CDR3 coding sequence is TGCAGTGCTAGAGTGGGATACGAGCAGTACTTC. As protein: CSARVGYEQYF. V gene TRBV20-1 combines with J gene TRBJ2-7; no clear D. CDR1 is DFQATT and CDR2 is SNEGSKA in the germline V gene (reference sequence). This CDR3 comprises 11 residues. V gave up 1 base and J gave up 4 bases, with 5 bases separating them.

This clonotype was observed at least ten times. The chain employs TRBV27 and TRBJ2-7; perhaps TRBD2 as D (6 bases). V shed 7 bases and J shed 7 bases, with 11 bases lying between them. The CDR3 extends over 11 amino acids. Germline V gene sequence: CDR1 MNHEY, CDR2 SMNVEV (reference sequence). The DNA of the CDR3 is TGTGCCAGCATTGGAGGGAAGGAGCAGTACTTC. Its translation is CASIGGKEQYF.

At least ten counts were recorded for this clonotype. The chain joins TRBV27 to TRBJ2-2; D possibly corresponds to TRBD1 (5 bases). The CDR3 extends over 15 amino acids. Trimming took off 2 bases at V and 4 bases at J, with 11 bases between the two ends. Germline CDR1 reads MNHEY; CDR2 reads SMNVEV (reference sequence). The CDR3 nucleotides are TGTGCCAGCAGTTTAAGGCAGGGTGGCACCGGGGAGCTGTTTTTT. The encoded protein is CASSLRQGGTGELFF.

The J gene is TRBJ1-1, the V gene TRBV15; 8 nucleotides line up with TRBD1. With V trimmed by 1 base and J by 1 base, 5 bases remained unmatched. The CDR3 is 16 residues long. CDR1 LNHNV and CDR2 YYDKDF come from the germline V gene (reference sequence). The CDR3, as DNA: TGTGCCACCAGCAGAGGGACAGGGCAGGAGAACACTGAAGCTTTCTTT. Its translation: CATSRGTGQENTEAFF.

This clonotype was detected many times. This sequence joins TRBV20-1 and TRBJ1-2; D not certain. The germline CDR1 and CDR2 sequences are DFQATT and SNEGSKA (reference sequence). The CDR3 loop spans 9 amino acids. V lost 5 bases to trimming and J lost 6 bases, with 4 bases between them. This CDR3 reads CSALNGYTF. CDR3 DNA sequence: TGCAGTGCTTTGAATGGCTACACCTTC.

This clonotype was recorded at least ten times. This chain connects TRBV29-1 to TRBJ1-1, with unresolved D. Per the germline V gene, CDR1 is SQVTM and CDR2 is ANQGSEA. V lost 2 bases and J 4 bases, leaving 8 bases between the germline ends. The CDR3 extends over 12 amino acids. The CDR3 DNA reads TGCAGCGTTGAAAGATTTGGCACTGAAGCTTTCTTT. This sequence encodes CSVERFGTEAFF.

This clonotype was observed many times. V is TRBV14 and J is TRBJ2-7; D might be TRBD2 (6 bases). Germline V gene sequence: CDR1 SGHDN, CDR2 FVKESK. This CDR3 spans 15 amino acids. The V gene lost 0 bases and the J gene lost 2 bases, with 11 bases spanning the gap. CDR3 in DNA: TGTGCCAGCAGCCAAGAAAGGACGGGAGCCTACGAGCAGTACTTC. Its translation is CASSQERTGAYEQYF.

V is TRBV5-1 and J is TRBJ1-2, with D maybe TRBD1 (6 bases). This CDR3 region has 14 residues. CDR1 is SGHRS and CDR2 is YFSETQ in the germline V gene. The germline V and J ends were trimmed by 1 base and 6 bases, with 13 bases remaining between them. CDR3 DNA sequence: TGCGCCAGCAGCTTGAGGGGGGGGCCGGATGGCTACACCTTC. It specifies CASSLRGGPDGYTF. Looking up the rest from reference TRBV5-1 and TRBJ1-2 gives the full variable domain: KAGVTQTPRYLIKTRGQQVTLSCSPISGHRSVSWYQQTPGQGLQFLFEYFSETQRNKGNFPGRFSGRQFSNSRSEMNVSTLELGDSALYLCASSLRGGPDGYTFGSGTRLTVV.

This clonotype turned up a few times. The J gene is TRBJ2-7, the V gene TRBV11-2; D is ambiguous. Germline CDR1 SGHAT, CDR2 FQNNGV. The CDR3 spans 14 residues. The V end lost 1 base, the J end lost 6 bases, and 13 bases lay between the germline ends. Here the CDR3 DNA reads TGTGCCAGCAGCTTAGGTTTCGATAAGGGCGAGCAGTACTTC. Encoded protein: CASSLGFDKGEQYF.

This clonotype occurred many times. The V call is TRBV5-1, the J call TRBJ2-1; D remains ambiguous. The V gene lost 0 bases and the J gene lost 0 bases, with 7 bases spanning the gap. Germline CDR1 is SGHRS and CDR2 is YFSETQ. CDR3 length: 15 residues. The CDR3 nucleotides read TGCGCCAGCAGCTTGGACTTGAGCTCCTACAATGAGCAGTTCTTC. Its protein is CASSLDLSSYNEQFF.

This clonotype occurred many times. This chain uses TRBV11-2 with TRBJ1-2; maybe TRBD1 (6 bases). This CDR3 is built from 16 residues. The V end lost 3 bases, the J end lost 2 bases, and 16 bases lay between the germline ends. Germline V gene data show CDR1 as SGHAT and CDR2 as FQNNGV. The CDR3 spells CASSFPRTGMNYGYTF. CDR3 coding DNA: TGTGCCAGCAGCTTCCCAAGAACAGGGATGAACTATGGCTACACCTTC.

This clonotype was seen repeatedly, ten times or more. This sequence joins TRBV5-1 and TRBJ2-1, with unresolved D. The V and J ends lost 0 bases and 8 bases respectively, with 6 bases between them. In germline, CDR1 is SGHRS, CDR2 YFSETQ. The CDR3 loop spans 12 amino acids. CDR3 sequence: CASSLDLDEQFF. CDR3 sequence (DNA): TGCGCCAGCAGCTTGGATCTGGATGAGCAGTTCTTC. The full variable domain, in which reference TRBV5-1 and TRBJ2-1 provide the parts outside the CDR3, is KAGVTQTPRYLIKTRGQQVTLSCSPISGHRSVSWYQQTPGQGLQFLFEYFSETQRNKGNFPGRFSGRQFSNSRSEMNVSTLELGDSALYLCASSLDLDEQFFGPGTRLTVL.

Ten or more counts support this clonotype. This chain links TRBV20-1 with TRBJ2-5; D is uncertain. The CDR3 has 14 residues. V was cut by 0 bases and J by 1 base, with 9 bases left in between. Germline-derived CDR1 and CDR2 are DFQATT and SNEGSKA (reference sequence). The DNA for the CDR3 is TGCAGTGCTAGAGATAGGAGCGCCCAAGAGACCCAGTACTTC. The encoded protein is CSARDRSAQETQYF.

Sample share makes this clonotype medium-sized. This chain links TRBV9 with TRBJ2-3; 12 bases match TRBD2. Trimming cost V 4 bases and J 1 base; bases outside gene matches: 4. The CDR3 runs 16 residues. CDR1 SGDLS and CDR2 YYNGEE come from the germline V gene. The CDR3 DNA reads TGTGCCAGCAGCCCGCGGACTAGCGGGGGCACAGATACGCAGTATTTT. Encoded protein: CASSPRTSGGTDTQYF.

This clonotype came up many times. CDR3 sequence reads: CAWSVQLSTGELFF. The CDR3 DNA sequence: TGTGCCTGGAGTGTACAGTTGTCCACCGGGGAGCTGTTTTTT. This chain connects TRBV30 to TRBJ2-2; D unresolved. V was cut by 0 bases and J by 4 bases, with 9 bases left in between. Per germline, CDR1 GTSNPN and CDR2 SVGIG (reference sequence). The CDR3 covers 14 residues.

The chain links TRBV15 to TRBJ1-5; D is possibly TRBD1 (5 bases). Trimming removed 0 bases at V and 2 bases at J, with 14 bases between. Germline CDR1 is LNHNV and CDR2 is YYDKDF (reference sequence). The CDR3 extends over 17 amino acids. CDR3 region: CATSRDLGGGGNQPQHF. The CDR3 coding sequence is TGTGCCACCAGCAGAGATCTCGGGGGAGGAGGCAATCAGCCCCAGCATTTT.

This clonotype came up many times. J is TRBJ2-7 and V is TRBV4-1; weak D call: TRBD1 (6 bases). Germline V gene lookup returns CDR1 MGHRA and CDR2 YSYEKL. Trimming took off 5 bases at V and 1 base at J, with 18 bases between the two ends. This CDR3 spans 16 amino acids. CDR3 region: CASSIRAGDRSYEQYF. In DNA form, the CDR3 reads TGCGCCAGCAGCATACGGGCCGGAGACAGGTCCTACGAGCAGTACTTC.

This clonotype was seen ten or more times. This chain links TRBV7-2 with TRBJ2-5, with D unclear. CDR1 is SGHTA, CDR2 FQGNSA, per germline. The CDR3 extends over 14 amino acids. Trimming took 1 base from V and 1 from J, leaving 7 bases between them. The CDR3 DNA sequence: TGTGCCAGCAGCTTAGGATATATCCAAGAGACCCAGTACTTC. Amino acid sequence: CASSLGYIQETQYF.

The J gene is TRBJ2-2, the V gene TRBV7-8; TRBD1 is a possible D gene (6 bases). The ends were cut back, 7 bases at V and 3 bases at J, with 15 bases in the middle. The CDR3 covers 15 residues. Germline CDR1 reads SGHVS; CDR2 reads FQNEAQ. In nucleotides, the CDR3 is TGTGCCAGCACAGCCAGGGGCCATGACACCGGGGAGCTGTTTTTT. It yields the protein CASTARGHDTGELFF. The variable domain in full, with the rest retrieved from reference TRBV7-8 and TRBJ2-2, is GAGVSQSPRYKVAKRGQDVALRCDPISGHVSLFWYQQALGQGPEFLTYFQNEAQLDKSGLPSDRFFAERPEGSVSTLKIQRTQQEDSAVYLCASTARGHDTGELFFGEGSRLTVL.

There are many counts of this clonotype. This sequence joins TRBV28 and TRBJ1-1, with D unclear. V dropped 2 bases and J dropped 0 bases, with 7 bases sitting between them. Germline V gene lookup returns CDR1 MDHEN and CDR2 SYDVKM. The CDR3 runs to 14 residues. This chain's CDR3 is CASSLRVMNTEAFF. Here the CDR3 DNA reads TGTGCCAGCAGTTTACGGGTGATGAACACTGAAGCTTTCTTT.

In its sample, this clonotype was seen many times. The rearrangement uses TRBV3-1 and TRBJ1-1; a possible D gene is TRBD1 (5 bases). CDR1 and CDR2 (germline): LGHDT, YNNKEL (reference sequence). This CDR3 comprises 14 residues. Trimming removed 5 bases from V and 1 base from J, with 11 bases in between. CDR3 loop: CASSGTASNTEAFF. The CDR3 coding sequence is TGTGCCAGCAGCGGGACGGCCTCGAACACTGAAGCTTTCTTT. The full variable domain, rest sourced from reference TRBV3-1 and TRBJ1-1, is DTAVSQTPKYLVTQMGNDKSIKCEQNLGHDTMYWYKQDSKKFLKIMFSYNNKELIINETVPNRFSPKSPDKAHLNLHINSLELGDSAVYFCASSGTASNTEAFFGQGTRLTVV.

V gene TRBV13 combines with J gene TRBJ2-7; 7 positions match TRBD1. CDR3 length: 13 residues. Trimming took 3 bases from V and 4 from J; bases not matched to a gene: 3. Per germline, CDR1 PRHDT and CDR2 FYEKMQ (reference sequence). CDR3 sequence: CASSFGQVYEQYF. The CDR3 DNA sequence: TGTGCCAGCAGCTTCGGACAGGTATACGAGCAGTACTTC.

The rearrangement links TRBV20-1 to TRBJ2-2; D gene uncertain. This CDR3 is 14 amino acids long. Germline V CDR1 and CDR2: DFQATT, SNEGSKA (reference sequence). V dropped 0 bases and J dropped 4 bases, with 9 bases sitting between them. The DNA of the CDR3 is TGCAGTGCTAGAGATTCTCTCAGCACCGGGGAGCTGTTTTTT. Amino acid sequence: CSARDSLSTGELFF.

This clonotype was found a few times. The chain links TRBV7-9 to TRBJ2-3; 7 positions match TRBD1. The CDR3 loop spans 13 amino acids. V lost 7 bases to trimming and J lost 4 bases; unmatched junction nucleotides: 5. Germline V CDR1 and CDR2: SEHNR, FQNEAQ (reference sequence). DNA for the CDR3: TGTGCCAGCATTGACAGGGTCTCAGATACGCAGTATTTT. This codes for CASIDRVSDTQYF.